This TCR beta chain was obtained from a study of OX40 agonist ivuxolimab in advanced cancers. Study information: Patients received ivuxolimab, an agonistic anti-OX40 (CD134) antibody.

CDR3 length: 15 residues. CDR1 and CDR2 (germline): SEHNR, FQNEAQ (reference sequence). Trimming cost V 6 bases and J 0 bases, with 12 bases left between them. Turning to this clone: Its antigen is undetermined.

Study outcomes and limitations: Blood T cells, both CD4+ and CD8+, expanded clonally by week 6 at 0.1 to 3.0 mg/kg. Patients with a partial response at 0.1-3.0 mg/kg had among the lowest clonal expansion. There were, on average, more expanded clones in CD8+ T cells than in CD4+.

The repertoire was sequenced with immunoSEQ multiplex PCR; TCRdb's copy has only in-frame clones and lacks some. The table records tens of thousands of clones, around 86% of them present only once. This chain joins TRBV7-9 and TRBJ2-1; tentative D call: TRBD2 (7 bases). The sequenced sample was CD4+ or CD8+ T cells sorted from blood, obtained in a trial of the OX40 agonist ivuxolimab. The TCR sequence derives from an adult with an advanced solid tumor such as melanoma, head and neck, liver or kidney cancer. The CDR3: CASRGRGSSYNEQFF. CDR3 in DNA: TGTGCCAGCAGGGGGAGGGGGAGCTCCTACAATGAGCAGTTCTTC.